This TCR beta chain was documented in a study of T cell responses to AZD1222 COVID-19 vaccine. About the research overall: Doses given second, at about 4 or about 12 weeks, were pooled.

The CDR3 has 16 amino acids. CDR1 GTSNPN and CDR2 SVGIG come from the germline V gene (reference sequence). Unmatched junction bases numbered 10, after V lost 4 bases and J lost 2 bases. The table came from immunoSEQ multiplex PCR; TCRdb's copy has only in-frame clones and leaves some out. Among about 93,000 clones, 80% to 90% were seen once, and the ten largest hold approximately 7.9%. This clonotype originated in an adult in good health. The chain recombines TRBV30 with TRBJ1-5; 8 bases are a match to TRBD1. The starting material was peripheral blood, obtained on day 0 of AZD1222 vaccination. In DNA, the CDR3 is TGTGCCTGGACCCCACAGGGGGGGCTGGGCAATCAGCCCCAGCATTTT. This encodes CAWTPQGGLGNQPQHF.